This record concerns one T cell receptor beta chain sequence. Its specificity is not known. The data were obtained in a study of cytomegalovirus exposure and HLA in healthy donors. Regarding the study as a whole: According to a later analysis, most TCR beta chains associated with CMV appeared HLA-restricted. Across donors, sequencing depth was assumed by presence/absence analyses to be roughly uniform. The classifier reportedly diagnosed cytomegalovirus status with high sensitivity and specificity. The investigators catalogued 164 TCR beta chains as cytomegalovirus-associated.

The CDR3 length is 14 residues. From germline, CDR1 is SGHNT and CDR2 YENEEA. Trimming removed 4 bases from V and 3 bases from J, with 9 bases in between. The PCR had 60 Vbeta and 13 Jbeta primers. The protocol was immunoSEQ multiplex PCR, while the TCRdb copy is restricted to in-frame clones and leaves out a portion. The sample yields 75,000 to 90,000 clones, around 73% seen once. The J gene is TRBJ1-4, the V gene TRBV11-3; D remains ambiguous. This receptor was taken from a man between 50 and 59 years old in good health and CMV-seronegative. The source material was PBMCs. As DNA, the CDR3 is TGTGCCAGCAGCTCCTATGCGGCTAATGAAAAACTGTTTTTT. This codes for CASSSYAANEKLFF.